The rows below give T cell receptor beta chains drawn from one sample of a study of blood T cell repertoires in COVID-19. Repertoires were generated with immunoSEQ multiplex PCR, while TCRdb's copy carries only in-frame clones and drops some. In the table there are 130,000 to 150,000 clones, roughly 86% of which are singletons. The material sequenced was peripheral blood. Receptors were obtained from a woman aged 50 to 60 with acute or convalescent COVID-19. Each CDR3 is given with its conserved first and last residue.

v_gene,CDR3aa
TRBV3-1/TRBV3-2,CASSLTGANVLTF
TRBV6-5,CASSYFRGTEAFF
TRBV7-9,CASSPGLAPGANVLTF
TRBV11-3,CASSPGTSGYNEQFF
TRBV27,CASRSFWGQGNSPLHF
TRBV24-1,CATSDLTGGIKYF
TRBV3-1/TRBV3-2,CASSHPGPSNYGYTF
TRBV20-1,CSASRSIGQFF
TRBV7-3,CASSLSGNAEAFF
TRBV9,CASSVGTSSSALYGYTF
TRBV7-9,CASSLEGLAGVRNEQFF
TRBV30,CAWGIQGEAFF
TRBV2,CASSRRRGGETQYF
TRBV6-1,CASSEYRGGNEKLFF
TRBV18,CASTQGGDEQFF
TRBV7-3,CASSLVASHSDTQYF
TRBV6-1,CASSEARTGLLADTQYF